The rows below give T cell receptor beta chains drawn from one sample of a study of blood T cell repertoires in COVID-19. Sequencing was performed with immunoSEQ multiplex PCR; in TCRdb, only in-frame clones are kept and a portion is missing. This table has hundreds of thousands of clones, about 87% appearing once. The sequenced material came from peripheral blood. All receptors derive from a human donor in a cohort sampled during active COVID-19. Each CDR3 is given with its conserved first and last residue. The order of the fields is D gene, clone size, J gene, V gene, CDR3 protein. D genes are given only for firm matches. Clone size is not always given. Where it is, it says once, few, many or a class for expanded clones.

-,-,TRBJ2-7,TRBV9,CASSATESGEQYF
TRBD2,-,TRBJ2-2,TRBV30,CAWSVRRGGTGELFF
-,-,TRBJ1-2,TRBV6-4,CASSDSGGARGYTF
TRBD1,-,TRBJ1-5,TRBV7-2,CASSLQGGNQPQHF
-,-,TRBJ2-2,TRBV6-4,CASSGGSENTGELFF
-,once,TRBJ2-7,TRBV11-2,CASSFPGREQYF
TRBD2,-,TRBJ2-5,TRBV2,CASSEGTSRATQYF
TRBD2,once,TRBJ2-1,TRBV10-3,CAIRPGGGPYEQFF
-,-,TRBJ1-4,TRBV12-3/TRBV12-4,CASSAPANEKLFF
TRBD2,-,TRBJ2-2,TRBV11-2,CASSTRRTSGGTNTGELFF
TRBD2,-,TRBJ2-5,TRBV5-1,CASSLGLAGGQETQYF
-,few,TRBJ1-1,TRBV3-1/TRBV3-2,CASSEGGGLNTEAFF
-,-,TRBJ2-3,TRBV4-2,CASSQDPGGGASETDTQYF
TRBD2,-,TRBJ2-7,TRBV28,CASSLEREGSEQYF
TRBD2,-,TRBJ2-3,TRBV11-3,CASSLAAGVDTQYF
-,-,TRBJ1-1,TRBV2,CASTLGGATEAFF
-,-,TRBJ2-3,TRBV7-3,CASSPGPARGTDTQYF
TRBD2,-,TRBJ2-1,TRBV7-8,CASSLPGTSGGFGQFF
TRBD1,-,TRBJ2-2,TRBV5-1,CASSLAATGTNTGELFF
-,few,TRBJ2-5,TRBV5-1,CASSFAGEETQYF
TRBD2,-,TRBJ2-7,TRBV13,CASSLAGDYSYEQYF
TRBD1,-,TRBJ1-1,TRBV2,CASSGTGGSNTEAFF
TRBD2,few,TRBJ2-2,TRBV10-1,CASPPGGINTGELFF
TRBD1,-,TRBJ1-2,TRBV18,CASSPPIRTGFYGYTF
-,-,TRBJ1-5,TRBV3-1/TRBV3-2,CASSQDLAAAQPQHF
TRBD1,-,TRBJ1-4,TRBV30,CAWSTGTVNEKLFF
-,-,TRBJ1-5,TRBV2,CASGPGFYQPQHF
-,-,TRBJ1-5,TRBV6-5,CASSAGLNQPQHF
-,-,TRBJ2-3,TRBV7-3,CASSPGPWADTQYF
TRBD2,-,TRBJ2-5,TRBV5-6,CASSLGPSGRAWETQYF
-,-,TRBJ2-5,TRBV28,CASSFLALWGGSYQETQYF
-,-,TRBJ1-2,TRBV20-1,CSARQDYGYTF
TRBD2,-,TRBJ2-2,TRBV7-9,CASSWGDPGLENTGELFF
-,once,TRBJ2-3,TRBV27,CASSHDLTDTQYF
-,-,TRBJ2-7,TRBV10-3,CAISVDGGSAEQYF
-,-,TRBJ2-7,TRBV14,CASSQLVGQSYEQYF
-,few,TRBJ2-2,TRBV5-1,CASSLIGTNTGELFF
TRBD1,-,TRBJ1-2,TRBV29-1,CSALKGTTGGFDGYTF
-,-,TRBJ1-1,TRBV7-3,CASSLVGGSGNTEAFF
TRBD1,-,TRBJ1-5,TRBV19,CASVDRAGGQPQHF
-,few,TRBJ2-7,TRBV3-1/TRBV3-2,CASSQLGSDQRPSYEQYF
-,-,TRBJ2-2,TRBV9,CASSVRGGELFF
-,once,TRBJ2-3,TRBV28,CASSSPVTDTQYF
-,-,TRBJ1-1,TRBV19,CASSIVESSAEAFF
TRBD2,few,TRBJ2-2,TRBV30,CAWGRGTSGALRELFF
-,-,TRBJ2-1,TRBV5-1,CASSFNTLIGEQFF
-,-,TRBJ2-5,TRBV28,CASSSILASQETQYF
-,-,TRBJ1-5,TRBV28,CASSLTGYLKGNQPQHF
TRBD1,-,TRBJ2-4,TRBV6-6,CASIYRLSAGQGSPAKNIQYF
TRBD2,-,TRBJ2-7,TRBV5-1,CASSLREGWNEQYF
-,-,TRBJ2-3,TRBV6-1,CASSEALGTFSTDTQYF
-,once,TRBJ1-5,TRBV10-1,CASSEERLNGNQPQHF
TRBD2,-,TRBJ2-1,TRBV9,CASSVDAAGGAYNEQFF
TRBD2,-,TRBJ2-1,TRBV30,CAWSGLAGGNEQFF
TRBD2,once,TRBJ2-1,TRBV24-1,CATSEGFSGMTGEQFF
-,once,TRBJ1-2,TRBV7-9,CASSLDRWDGYTF
TRBD1,-,TRBJ2-3,TRBV6-5,CASNLDRGTDTQYF